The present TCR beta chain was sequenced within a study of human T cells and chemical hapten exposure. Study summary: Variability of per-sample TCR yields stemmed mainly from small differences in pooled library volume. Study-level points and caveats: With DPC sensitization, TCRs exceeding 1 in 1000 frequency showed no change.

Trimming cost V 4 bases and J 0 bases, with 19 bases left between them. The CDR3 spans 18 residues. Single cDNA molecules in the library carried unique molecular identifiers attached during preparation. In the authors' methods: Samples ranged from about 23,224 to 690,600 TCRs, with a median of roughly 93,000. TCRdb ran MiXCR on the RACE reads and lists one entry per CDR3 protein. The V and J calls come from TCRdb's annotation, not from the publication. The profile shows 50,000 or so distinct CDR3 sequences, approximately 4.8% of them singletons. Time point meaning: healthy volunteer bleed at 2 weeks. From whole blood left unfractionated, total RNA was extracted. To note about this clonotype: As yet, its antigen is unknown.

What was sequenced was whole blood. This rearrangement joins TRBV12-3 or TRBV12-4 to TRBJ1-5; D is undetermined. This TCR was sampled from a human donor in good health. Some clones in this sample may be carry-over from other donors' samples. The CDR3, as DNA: TGTGCCAGCAGTTCTATATGGGGATTTACCGATAGCAATCAGCCCCAGCATTTT. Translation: CASSSIWGFTDSNQPQHF.